These T cell receptor beta chains were read from a single sample in a study of shared clonotypes between healthy human individuals. Using immunoSEQ multiplex PCR, the repertoire was profiled, and TCRdb retains in-frame clones only, with some absent. Among about 1.1 million clones, 70% to 80% were seen once, and the ten largest hold more than 0.85%. The sequencing sample was made of memory CD4+ T cells from PBMCs. Source of these receptors: a young man in good health. Some clones in this sample may be carry-over from other donors' samples. CDR3s include the opening cysteine and the closing phenylalanine or tryptophan. The order of the fields is clone size, J gene, D gene, V gene, CDR3 DNA, CDR3 protein. A D gene is named only where the DNA matches it firmly. Where a row states a size, it is once, few, many or the class of an expanded clone; other rows omit it.

NA,TRBJ1-1,NA,TRBV27,TGTGCCAGCAGTTATAAGGGAGGTACTGAAGCTTTCTTT,CASSYKGGTEAFF
NA,TRBJ2-1,TRBD2,TRBV5-1,TGCGCCAGCAGCAGGACTAGCGGAGGGGCGTTCTTC,CASSRTSGGAFF
NA,TRBJ2-5,TRBD1,TRBV27,TGTGCCAGCAGCGGGACAGGGGGGGGGACCCAGTACTTC,CASSGTGGGTQYF
NA,TRBJ1-6,NA,TRBV7-2,TGTGCCAGCAGCTTAGGGATGTGGCGGGATCTCCACTTT,CASSLGMWRDLHF
NA,TRBJ2-5,NA,TRBV4-1,TGCGCCAGCAGCCAAGGACGAGGGCTGGGGGCCCAAGAGACCCAGTACTTC,CASSQGRGLGAQETQYF
NA,TRBJ2-7,NA,TRBV27,TGTGCCAGCAGTTTAGCGGTGACAGCGTCCTACGAGCAGTACTTC,CASSLAVTASYEQYF
few,TRBJ1-2,NA,TRBV14,TGTGCCAGCAGCCGGGACGGAGTCTATGGCTACACCTTC,CASSRDGVYGYTF
NA,TRBJ2-1,NA,TRBV28,TGTGCCAGCAGTCCTCTCGGGGCCGCCTACAATGAGCAGTTCTTC,CASSPLGAAYNEQFF
NA,TRBJ1-3,TRBD1,TRBV7-9,TGTGCCAGCAGCCGGAGGACAGGACCCACCTCTGGAAACACCATATATTTT,CASSRRTGPTSGNTIYF
NA,TRBJ2-1,NA,TRBV5-1,TGCGCCAGCAGCTTAGGGTCGACAGATGAGCAGTTCTTC,CASSLGSTDEQFF
NA,TRBJ1-6,NA,TRBV7-8,TGTGCCAGCAGCTCCTCATCCAGGAGGTCCTATAATTCACCCCTCCACTTT,CASSSSSRRSYNSPLHF
NA,TRBJ2-1,NA,TRBV7-2,TGTGCCAGCAGTCCCTCCCCGTTCTCCTACAATGAGCAGTTCTTC,CASSPSPFSYNEQFF
NA,TRBJ1-4,TRBD1,TRBV18,TGTGCCAGCTCCCGGGGGACAGGGAGTGAAAAACTGTTTTTT,CASSRGTGSEKLFF
NA,TRBJ1-4,NA,TRBV18,TGTGCCAGCTCAACAACTCGCAGGGAATATAATGAAAAACTGTTTTTT,CASSTTRREYNEKLFF
NA,TRBJ1-5,NA,TRBV9,TGTGCCAGCAGCGTTGGAGGGGATAGCAATCAGCCCCAGCATTTT,CASSVGGDSNQPQHF
few,TRBJ2-2,TRBD2,TRBV7-2,TGTGCCAGCAAACGAGCGGGAGGAACGGCCGGGGAGCTGTTTTTT,CASKRAGGTAGELFF
NA,TRBJ2-4,NA,TRBV19,TGTGCCAGTAGTCTGGGGTCCCTAGCCAAAAACATTCAGTACTTC,CASSLGSLAKNIQYF
NA,TRBJ2-5,NA,TRBV5-1,TGCGCCAGCAGCCACCCCGCGTACAGCAACCAAGAGACCCAGTACTTC,CASSHPAYSNQETQYF
NA,TRBJ2-7,NA,TRBV7-9,TGTGCCAGCAGCCTCAGCGTCAGCTCCTACGAGCAGTACTTC,CASSLSVSSYEQYF
NA,TRBJ2-7,TRBD1,TRBV29-1,TGCAGCGTAGAGGGACAGGGATTTAGGGAGCAGTACTTC,CSVEGQGFREQYF
NA,TRBJ1-2,NA,TRBV28,TGTGCCAGCAGTTTACCGGGCAGGGGTTTGTCTGGCTACACCTTC,CASSLPGRGLSGYTF
NA,TRBJ2-7,NA,TRBV7-2,TGTGCCAGCAGCTTAGAGTACAGGGTAGGCGAGCAGTACTTC,CASSLEYRVGEQYF
many,TRBJ1-1,NA,TRBV5-4,TGTGCCAGCAGCTTGGCGGGCGGAATGAACACTGAAGCTTTCTTT,CASSLAGGMNTEAFF
NA,TRBJ2-1,TRBD2,TRBV6-5,TGTGCCAGCCGCGGGCGGGAGGGTCGTAATGAGCAGTTCTTC,CASRGREGRNEQFF
NA,TRBJ2-1,NA,TRBV28,TGTGCCAGCAGTCCGTTTGTAGGAGCGCATGAGCAGTTCTTC,CASSPFVGAHEQFF
NA,TRBJ2-5,TRBD2,TRBV28,TGTGCCAGCAGCGCTAGCGGGGGACCCCAAGAGACCCAGTACTTC,CASSASGGPQETQYF
NA,TRBJ1-5,NA,TRBV7-9,TGTGCCAGCAGCTTAGCGTGGGGGGGGGCTCTCAATCAGCCCCAGCATTTT,CASSLAWGGALNQPQHF
NA,TRBJ1-2,NA,TRBV7-2,TGTGCCAGCAGCTATCCAGACAACTATGGCTACACCTTC,CASSYPDNYGYTF
NA,TRBJ2-1,TRBD1,TRBV10-3,TGTGCCATCCGTGGGGGGACAGGGGATTTGGATGAGCAGTTCTTC,CAIRGGTGDLDEQFF
once,TRBJ1-2,NA,TRBV28,TGTGCCAGCAGTCCCTGGCCAGGGAAAGTACGGGGGAGCTTCGGCTACACCTTC,CASSPWPGKVRGSFGYTF
few,TRBJ1-2,NA,TRBV11-2,TGTGCCAGCAGCCCCACGTGGGACCCGGGCTATGGCTACACCTTC,CASSPTWDPGYGYTF
NA,TRBJ2-4,NA,TRBV5-1,TGCGCCAGCAGCTTGGGGGCTGTTCATCTTAGAGCCAAAAACATTCAGTACTTC,CASSLGAVHLRAKNIQYF
NA,TRBJ2-7,TRBD1,TRBV19,TGTGCCAGTAGTATACGGACAGGCCCCAGCTCCTACGAGCAGTACTTC,CASSIRTGPSSYEQYF
NA,TRBJ1-4,NA,TRBV18,TGTGCCAGCTCACCATACGGAGTTGCAACTAATGAAAAACTGTTTTTT,CASSPYGVATNEKLFF
NA,TRBJ2-1,NA,TRBV4-1,TGCGCCAGCAGCCTAAGCACGGCGGGAAGGGATGAGCAGTTCTTC,CASSLSTAGRDEQFF
NA,TRBJ2-6,NA,TRBV5-8,TGTGCCAGCAGCTTGATAACTCCTGGGGCCAACGTCCTGACTTTC,CASSLITPGANVLTF
few,TRBJ2-5,NA,TRBV7-9,TGTGCCAGCAGCTTAGTAGGCAGGGGCGGATCAGAGACCCAGTACTTC,CASSLVGRGGSETQYF
NA,TRBJ2-3,NA,TRBV5-6,TGTGCCAGCAGCTTGGGGGGAGCTAGCCCAGATACGCAGTATTTT,CASSLGGASPDTQYF
NA,TRBJ1-1,NA,TRBV7-9,TGTGCCAGCAGCTTATTCGGGGTACACACTGAAGCTTTCTTT,CASSLFGVHTEAFF
NA,TRBJ1-2,NA,TRBV19,TGTGCCAGTAGTCCAGCAAACCTCTGGCGTGGCTACACCTTC,CASSPANLWRGYTF